Shown below are 6 T cell receptor beta chains from a single sample sequenced in a study of T cell clones after liver transplantation. Data came from immunoSEQ multiplex PCR; TCRdb stores just in-frame clones and leaves some out. Among around 70,000 clones, 80% to 95% were seen once, and the ten largest hold 0.98%. Sequences were derived from CD4+ T cells from blood, sampled nearly 26 months after liver transplant. The receptors originated from a human patient who received a liver transplant. The T cells may come from the graft donor.

This chain joins TRBV2 and TRBJ1-1; D not resolved. Germline CDR1 SNHLY, CDR2 FYNNEI. The CDR3 is 15 amino acids. Trimming took 4 bases from V and 1 from J, leaving 13 bases between them. The CDR3 spells CASSAIIHSNTEAFF. The CDR3 coding sequence is TGTGCCAGCAGTGCTATCATTCACTCGAACACTGAAGCTTTCTTT.

The rearrangement links TRBV2 to TRBJ1-1; tentative D call: TRBD1 (5 bases). This CDR3 comprises 13 residues. Germline loops: CDR1 SNHLY, CDR2 FYNNEI. The germline V and J ends were trimmed by 8 bases and 0 bases, with 10 bases remaining between them. The CDR3 sequence: CASGTDMNTEAFF. The CDR3 DNA sequence: TGTGCCAGCGGTACGGACATGAACACTGAAGCTTTCTTT.

This chain connects TRBV18 to TRBJ2-5; TRBD1 aligns across 8 bases. The CDR3 loop spans 13 amino acids. CDR1 KGHSH and CDR2 LQKENI come from the germline V gene. J lost 5 bases, V lost 5 bases, and 4 bases had no gene match. CDR3: CASSDRGGETQYF. The DNA for the CDR3 is TGTGCCAGCTCAGACAGGGGCGGGGAGACCCAGTACTTC.

The J gene is TRBJ2-1, the V gene TRBV28; 8 positions match TRBD2. CDR1 is MDHEN and CDR2 is SYDVKM in the germline V gene. The CDR3 sequence is 15 residues long. The J segment lost 6 bases and the V segment lost 6 bases, leaving 10 bases of the junction unmatched. The CDR3, as DNA: TGTGCCAGCAGGTTGGGTGGGCTAGCGGGCAATGAGCAGTTCTTC. As protein: CASRLGGLAGNEQFF.

V and J are TRBV5-1 and TRBJ1-1; 9 bases agree with TRBD1. This CDR3 has 16 amino acids. V lost 3 bases to trimming and J lost 4 bases; unmatched junction nucleotides: 10. Germline CDR1 is SGHRS and CDR2 is YFSETQ. The CDR3 DNA reads as TGCGCCAGCAGCTCCGGACAGGGGCAGGGGTCCACTGAAGCTTTCTTT. As protein: CASSSGQGQGSTEAFF.

This chain connects TRBV5-4 to TRBJ2-1, with a tentative D call TRBD2 (6 bases). CDR1 and CDR2 from the germline V gene are SGHNT and YYREEE (reference sequence). The V end lost 4 bases, the J end lost 12 bases, and 20 bases lay between the germline ends. This CDR3 has 14 amino acids. CDR3 nucleotide sequence: TGTGCCAGCAGCCAGAAGTTAGCGGCCCAGGGGCAGTTCTTC. Its protein product is CASSQKLAAQGQFF.